This TCR beta chain was sequenced during a study of blood T cell repertoires in COVID-19. The CDR3 is made up of 16 amino acids. J was trimmed by 2 bases and V by 1 base; bases with no gene match: 6. Germline CDR1 and CDR2: SGHVS and FNYEAQ. In the original analysis: It was from reference gene primer amplification that nucleated cell counts were estimated. TCRdb's copy holds only in-frame clones and misses some; the assay was immunoSEQ multiplex PCR. V and J calls and clone size are those listed in that table; D and trimming were worked out from the DNA. The sample has approximately 120,000 clones; 83% are singletons.

J is TRBJ2-3 and V is TRBV7-6, with 7 bases that match TRBD2. The sequence was obtained from a young man who had recovered from COVID-19. The sample was PBMCs or T cells enriched from blood (not recorded which). The CDR3 loop is CASSLGASGSTDTQYF. The CDR3 nucleotides are TGTGCCAGCAGCTTAGGGGCTAGCGGCTCCACAGATACGCAGTATTTT.